This is a list of T cell receptor beta chains from one sample in a study of cytomegalovirus exposure and HLA in healthy donors. Repertoires were generated with immunoSEQ multiplex PCR, while TCRdb's copy carries only in-frame clones and drops some. The sample carries tens of thousands of clones, 65% to 85% recorded once. Material for sequencing was PBMCs. The receptors originated from a female donor in good health and CMV-seronegative. Each CDR3 is given with its conserved first and last residue.

v_call: TRBV7-9; cdr3_aa: CASSLISLRGGGNTEAFF
v_call: TRBV5-1; cdr3_aa: CASSKGGNSGNTIYF
v_call: TRBV7-2; cdr3_aa: CASSLEGRDYGYTF
v_call: TRBV11-3; cdr3_aa: CASSLVGDRGYNEQFF
v_call: TRBV6-1; cdr3_aa: CASSEILPGQGANSPLHF
v_call: TRBV29-1; cdr3_aa: CSGDRVNTIYF
v_call: TRBV13; cdr3_aa: CASSPARVISRETQYF
v_call: TRBV7-2; cdr3_aa: CASSYTGGWGETQYF
v_call: TRBV2; cdr3_aa: CASSRQGGDQPQHF
v_call: TRBV4-3; cdr3_aa: CASSQGLAGDEQYF
v_call: TRBV4-2; cdr3_aa: CASSQRRDEQYF
v_call: TRBV18; cdr3_aa: CASSLREVWNTEAFF
v_call: TRBV29-1; cdr3_aa: CSVWAGEQYF
v_call: TRBV2; cdr3_aa: CASRALGTVAKNIQYF
v_call: TRBV5-1; cdr3_aa: CASSPTGSAYNEQFF
v_call: TRBV29-1; cdr3_aa: CSVDTGALQETQYF
v_call: TRBV5-1; cdr3_aa: CASSLLTVGHRQAQYF
v_call: TRBV5-1; cdr3_aa: CASSFEGRGTQYF
v_call: TRBV5-1; cdr3_aa: CASRETQYF
v_call: TRBV5-1; cdr3_aa: CASSLVGGQQAYGYTF
v_call: TRBV6-1; cdr3_aa: CASRELLGSAYEQYF
v_call: TRBV27; cdr3_aa: CASSRGTAGYEQYF
v_call: TRBV28; cdr3_aa: CASSFGDRFYNEQFF
v_call: TRBV7-9; cdr3_aa: CASSPKGLASDNEQFF
v_call: TRBV25-1; cdr3_aa: CASSDRDTGELFF
v_call: TRBV7-3; cdr3_aa: CASSPGTNQETQYF
v_call: TRBV19; cdr3_aa: CASNRGEGNQPQHF
v_call: TRBV2; cdr3_aa: CASRGAGHSYEQYF
v_call: TRBV5-1; cdr3_aa: CASSPTWGLEQYF
v_call: TRBV7-9; cdr3_aa: CASGTLYQPQHF
v_call: TRBV5-1; cdr3_aa: CASSSSGLAGVNEQFF
v_call: TRBV19; cdr3_aa: CASSIRDGGPEQFF